In this sample, the clone carrying this T cell receptor beta chain turned up a few times. CDR3 length: 14 amino acids. V was cut by 5 bases and J by 6 bases, with 16 bases left in between. Germline V gene sequence: CDR1 LNHDA, CDR2 SQIVND (reference sequence). This sample was taken from a study of blood T cell repertoires in COVID-19. Study-level background: Researchers got acute and convalescent COVID-19 samples from the United States, Italy and Spain. T cells, B-cell-depleted T cells, or PBMCs supplied cDNA or gDNA.

Only in-frame clones appear in the TCRdb table, and some are missing; sequencing was by immunoSEQ multiplex PCR. The table includes nearly 35,000 clones, approximately 81% detected once. The sequencing sample was made of peripheral blood. This clonotype was obtained from a human donor with acute or convalescent COVID-19. The donor label of this sample is uncertain. The rearrangement links TRBV19 to TRBJ1-2; D possibly corresponds to TRBD1 (5 bases). The CDR3 DNA sequence: TGTGCCAGTAGTTGGGGCCCGAAGTTGGATGGCTACACCTTC. Protein sequence: CASSWGPKLDGYTF.